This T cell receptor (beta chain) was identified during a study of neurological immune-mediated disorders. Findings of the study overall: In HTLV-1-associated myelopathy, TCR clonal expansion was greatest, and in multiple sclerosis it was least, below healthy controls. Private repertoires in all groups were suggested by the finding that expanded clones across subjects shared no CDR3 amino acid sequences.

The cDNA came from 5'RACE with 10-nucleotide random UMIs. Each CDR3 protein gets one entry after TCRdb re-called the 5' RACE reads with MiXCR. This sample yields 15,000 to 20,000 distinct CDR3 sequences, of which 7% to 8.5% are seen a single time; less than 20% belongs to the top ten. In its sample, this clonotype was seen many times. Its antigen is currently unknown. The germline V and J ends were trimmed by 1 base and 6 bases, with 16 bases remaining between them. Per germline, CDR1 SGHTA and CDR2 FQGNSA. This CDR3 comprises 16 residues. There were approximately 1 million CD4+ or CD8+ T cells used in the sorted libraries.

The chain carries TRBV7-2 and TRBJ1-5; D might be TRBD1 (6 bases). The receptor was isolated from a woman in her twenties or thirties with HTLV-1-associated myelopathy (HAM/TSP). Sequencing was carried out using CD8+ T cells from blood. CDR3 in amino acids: CASSLDVRGAAQPQHF. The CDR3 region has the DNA TGTGCCAGCAGCTTAGATGTGCGGGGGGCTGCTCAGCCCCAGCATTTT. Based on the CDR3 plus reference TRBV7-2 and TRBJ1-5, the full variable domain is GAGVSQSPSNKVTEKGKDVELRCDPISGHTALYWYRQSLGQGLEFLIYFQGNSAPDKSGLPSDRFSAERTGGSVSTLTIQRTQQEDSAVYLCASSLDVRGAAQPQHFGDGTRLSIL.